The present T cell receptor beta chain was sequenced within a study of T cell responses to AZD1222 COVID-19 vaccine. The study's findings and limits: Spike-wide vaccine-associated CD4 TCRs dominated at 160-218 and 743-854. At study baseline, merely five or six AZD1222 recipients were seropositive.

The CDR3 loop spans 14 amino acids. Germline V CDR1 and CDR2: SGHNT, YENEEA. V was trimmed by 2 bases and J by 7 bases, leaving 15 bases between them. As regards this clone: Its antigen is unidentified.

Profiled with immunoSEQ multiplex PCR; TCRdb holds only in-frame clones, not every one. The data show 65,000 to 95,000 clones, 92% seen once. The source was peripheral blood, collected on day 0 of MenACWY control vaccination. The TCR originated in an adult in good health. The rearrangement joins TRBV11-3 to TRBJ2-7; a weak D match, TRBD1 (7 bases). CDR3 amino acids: CASSLFEGAGEQYF. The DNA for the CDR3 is TGTGCCAGCAGCTTATTTGAGGGGGCGGGAGAGCAGTACTTC. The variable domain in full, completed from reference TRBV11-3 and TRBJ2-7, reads EAGVVQSPRYKIIEKKQPVAFWCNPISGHNTLYWYLQNLGQGPELLIRYENEEAVDDSQLPKDRFSAERLKGVDSTLKIQPAELGDSAVYLCASSLFEGAGEQYFGPGTRLTVT.